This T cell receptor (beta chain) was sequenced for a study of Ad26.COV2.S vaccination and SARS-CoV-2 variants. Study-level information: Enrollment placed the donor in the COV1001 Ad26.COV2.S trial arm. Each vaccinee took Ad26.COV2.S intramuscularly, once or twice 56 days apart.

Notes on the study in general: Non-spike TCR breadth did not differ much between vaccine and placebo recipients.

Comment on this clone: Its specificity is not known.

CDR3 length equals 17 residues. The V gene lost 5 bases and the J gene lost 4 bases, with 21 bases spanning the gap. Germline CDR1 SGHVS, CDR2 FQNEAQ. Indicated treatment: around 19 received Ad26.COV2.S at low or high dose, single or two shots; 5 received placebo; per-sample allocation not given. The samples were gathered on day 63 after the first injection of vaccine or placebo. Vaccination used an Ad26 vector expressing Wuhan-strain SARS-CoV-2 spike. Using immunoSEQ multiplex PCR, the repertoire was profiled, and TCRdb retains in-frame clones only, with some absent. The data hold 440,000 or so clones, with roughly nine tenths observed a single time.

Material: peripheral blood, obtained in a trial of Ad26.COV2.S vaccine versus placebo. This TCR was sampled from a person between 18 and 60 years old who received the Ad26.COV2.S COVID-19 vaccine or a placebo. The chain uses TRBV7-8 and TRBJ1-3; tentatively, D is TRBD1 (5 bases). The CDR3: CASSKARELGYGNTIYF. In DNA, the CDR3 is TGTGCCAGCAGCAAAGCCAGGGAACTGGGGTACGGAAACACCATATATTTT.